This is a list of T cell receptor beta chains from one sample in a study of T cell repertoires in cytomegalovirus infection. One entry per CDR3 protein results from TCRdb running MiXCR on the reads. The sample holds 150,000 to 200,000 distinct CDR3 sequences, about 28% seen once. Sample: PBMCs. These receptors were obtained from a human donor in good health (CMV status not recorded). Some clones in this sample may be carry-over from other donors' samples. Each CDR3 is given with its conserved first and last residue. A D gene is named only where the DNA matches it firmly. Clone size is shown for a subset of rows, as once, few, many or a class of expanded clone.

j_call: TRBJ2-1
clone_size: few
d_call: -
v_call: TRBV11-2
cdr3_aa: CASSWGIWGRDEQFF
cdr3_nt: TGTGCCAGCAGCTGGGGGATATGGGGACGGGATGAGCAGTTCTTC

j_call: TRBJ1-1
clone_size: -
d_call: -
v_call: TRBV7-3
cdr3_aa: CASSSPRTEAFF
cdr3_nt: TGTGCCAGCAGCTCCCCCAGGACTGAAGCTTTCTTT

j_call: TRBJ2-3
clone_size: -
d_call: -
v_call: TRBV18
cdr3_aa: CASSPQGWGTDTQYF
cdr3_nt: TGTGCCAGCTCACCACAGGGGTGGGGCACAGATACGCAGTATTTT

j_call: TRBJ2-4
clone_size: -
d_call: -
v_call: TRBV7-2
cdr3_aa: CASSYRDTNIQYF
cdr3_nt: TGTGCCAGCAGTTACCGGGACACCAACATTCAGTACTTC

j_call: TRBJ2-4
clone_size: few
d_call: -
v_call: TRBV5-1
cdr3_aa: CASRDVENIQYF
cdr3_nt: TGCGCCAGCAGGGACGTGGAAAACATTCAGTACTTC

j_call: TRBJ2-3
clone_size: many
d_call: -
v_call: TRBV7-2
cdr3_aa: CASTVSAGWDTQYF
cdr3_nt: TGTGCCAGCACCGTGAGCGCGGGATGGGATACGCAGTATTTT

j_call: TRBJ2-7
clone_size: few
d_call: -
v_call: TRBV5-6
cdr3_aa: CASSLAGGTGLYEQYF
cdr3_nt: TGTGCCAGCAGCTTGGCCGGAGGGACGGGTCTCTACGAGCAGTACTTC

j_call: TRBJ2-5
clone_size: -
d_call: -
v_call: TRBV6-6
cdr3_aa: CASSYGQGLTPGETQYF
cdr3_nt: TGTGCCAGCAGTTACGGCCAGGGGCTAACCCCGGGGGAGACCCAGTACTTC

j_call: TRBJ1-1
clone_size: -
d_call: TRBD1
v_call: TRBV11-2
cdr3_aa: CASSLRTGWSEAFF
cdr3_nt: TGTGCCAGCAGCTTGCGGACAGGGTGGTCTGAAGCTTTCTTT

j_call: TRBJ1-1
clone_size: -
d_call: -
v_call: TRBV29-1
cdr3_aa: CSVEMPGGEAFF
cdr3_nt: TGCAGCGTTGAAATGCCCGGTGGTGAAGCTTTCTTT

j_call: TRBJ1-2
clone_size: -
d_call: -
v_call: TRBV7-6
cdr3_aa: CAHYGGSGYTF
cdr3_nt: TGTGCCCACTATGGGGGTAGTGGCTACACCTTC

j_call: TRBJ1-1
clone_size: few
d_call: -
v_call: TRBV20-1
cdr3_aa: CSASVEDGMNTEAFF
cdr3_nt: TGCAGTGCTAGTGTAGAGGACGGAATGAACACTGAAGCTTTCTTT

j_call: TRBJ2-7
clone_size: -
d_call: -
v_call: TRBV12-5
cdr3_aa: CASCRQGTNEQYF
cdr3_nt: TGTGCTAGTTGCAGGCAGGGGACTAACGAGCAGTACTTC

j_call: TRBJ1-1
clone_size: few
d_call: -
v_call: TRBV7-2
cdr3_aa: CASLQGWNTEAFF
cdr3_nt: TGTGCCAGCCTTCAGGGCTGGAACACTGAAGCTTTCTTT

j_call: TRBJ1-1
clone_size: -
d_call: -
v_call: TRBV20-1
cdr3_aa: CSAFRVEEYTEAFF
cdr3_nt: TGCAGTGCCTTCAGGGTGGAGGAGTACACTGAAGCTTTCTTT

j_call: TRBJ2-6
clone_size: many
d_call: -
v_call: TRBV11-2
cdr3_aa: CASSLRGAGANVLTF
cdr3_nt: TGTGCCAGCAGCTTGAGAGGGGCCGGGGCCAACGTCCTGACTTTC

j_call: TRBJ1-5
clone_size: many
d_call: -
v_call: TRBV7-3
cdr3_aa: CASSLSEGLPQHF
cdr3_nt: TGTGCCAGCAGCTTATCCGAGGGATTGCCCCAGCATTTT

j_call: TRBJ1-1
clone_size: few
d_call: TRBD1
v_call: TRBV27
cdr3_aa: CASRTGGRAEAFF
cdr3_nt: TGTGCCAGCAGGACAGGGGGCAGGGCTGAAGCTTTCTTT

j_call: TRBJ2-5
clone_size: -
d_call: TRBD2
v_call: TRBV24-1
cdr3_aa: CATSATTSGEETQYF
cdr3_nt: TGTGCCACCAGTGCCACGACTAGCGGGGAAGAGACCCAGTACTTC